Here is one T cell receptor beta chain with its context. Antigen specificity is unknown. The record originates from a study of Graves' ophthalmopathy and Graves' hyperthyroidism. Across the whole study: Stable hyperthyroidism meant no ophthalmopathy within 18 months of follow-up. General study findings and limits: Ophthalmopathy progression predictions by the model showed approximately 79% specificity and approximately 70% sensitivity. Distinction of ophthalmopathy from stable hyperthyroidism by a 13-signature model reached approximately 90% sensitivity and 81.08% specificity. Blood was where most expanded thyroid clonotypes above 0.001 frequency also turned up.

V lost 8 bases, J lost 0 bases, and 16 bases lay in between. This CDR3 is 15 amino acids long. Looked up from germline, CDR1 is MGHDK and CDR2 is SYGVNS. Amplifying from RNA transcripts, the study obtained TCR beta CDR3 regions. An initial RT-PCR round employing HTBI primers preceded a second-round multiplex PCR. From the multiplex PCR reads, TCRdb called clonotypes with MiXCR, one entry per CDR3 protein. Found here are over a million distinct CDR3 sequences, 35% to 40% of them singletons; the top ten hold more than 9.5%. Sequencing used peripheral blood or thyroid tissue (not recorded which). This receptor was taken from an adult man with Graves' hyperthyroidism. V gene TRBV25-1 combines with J gene TRBJ1-1, with D perhaps matching TRBD1 (5 bases). In nucleotides, the CDR3 is TGTGCCAGCGTTGAAGTTTCAGGGCTGAACACTGAAGCTTTCTTT. It yields the protein CASVEVSGLNTEAFF.